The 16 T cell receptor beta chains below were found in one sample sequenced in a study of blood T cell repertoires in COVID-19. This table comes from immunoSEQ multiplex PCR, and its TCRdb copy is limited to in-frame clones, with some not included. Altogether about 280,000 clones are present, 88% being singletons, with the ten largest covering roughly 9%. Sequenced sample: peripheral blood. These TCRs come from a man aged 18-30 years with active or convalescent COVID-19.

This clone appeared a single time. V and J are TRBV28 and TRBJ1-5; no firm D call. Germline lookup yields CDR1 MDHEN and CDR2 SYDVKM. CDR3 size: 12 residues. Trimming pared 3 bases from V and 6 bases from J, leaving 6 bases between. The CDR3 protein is CASSLAVQPQHF. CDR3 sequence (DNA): TGTGCCAGCAGTTTGGCAGTTCAGCCCCAGCATTTT. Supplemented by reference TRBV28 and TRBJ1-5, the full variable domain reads DVKVTQSSRYLVKRTGEKVFLECVQDMDHENMFWYRQDPGLGLRLIYFSYDVKMKEKGDIPEGYSVSREKKERFSLILESASTNQTSMYLCASSLAVQPQHFGDGTRLSIL.

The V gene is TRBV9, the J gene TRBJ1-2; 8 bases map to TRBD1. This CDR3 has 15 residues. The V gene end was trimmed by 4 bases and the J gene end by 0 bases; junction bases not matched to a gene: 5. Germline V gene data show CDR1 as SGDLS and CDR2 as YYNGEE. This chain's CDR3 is CASSRGQVANYGYTF. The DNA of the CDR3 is TGTGCCAGCAGCAGGGGACAGGTAGCTAACTATGGCTACACCTTC.

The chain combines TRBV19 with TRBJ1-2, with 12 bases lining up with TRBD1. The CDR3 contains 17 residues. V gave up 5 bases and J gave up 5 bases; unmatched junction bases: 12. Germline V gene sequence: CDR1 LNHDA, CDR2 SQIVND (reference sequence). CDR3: CASSLYTGTGGAYGYTF. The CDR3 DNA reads TGTGCCAGTAGTTTATACACCGGGACAGGGGGCGCATATGGCTACACCTTC.

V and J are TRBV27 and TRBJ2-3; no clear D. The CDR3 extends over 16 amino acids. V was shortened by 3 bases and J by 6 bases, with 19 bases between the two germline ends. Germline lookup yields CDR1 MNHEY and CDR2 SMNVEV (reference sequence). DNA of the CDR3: TGTGCCAGCAGTTTGAATGGTTTGAGTGGTCGGGATACGCAGTATTTT. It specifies CASSLNGLSGRDTQYF.

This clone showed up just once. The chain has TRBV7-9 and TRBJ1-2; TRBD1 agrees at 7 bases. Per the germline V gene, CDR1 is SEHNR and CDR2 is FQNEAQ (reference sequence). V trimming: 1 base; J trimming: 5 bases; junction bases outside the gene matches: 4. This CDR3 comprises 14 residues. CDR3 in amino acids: CASSLDGTAYGYTF. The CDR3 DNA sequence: TGTGCCAGCAGCTTAGACGGGACAGCTTATGGCTACACCTTC.

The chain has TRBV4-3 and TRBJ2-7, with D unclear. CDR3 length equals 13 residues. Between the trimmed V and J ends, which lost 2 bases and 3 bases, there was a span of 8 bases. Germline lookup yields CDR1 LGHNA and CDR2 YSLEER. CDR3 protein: CASSQSLNYEQYF. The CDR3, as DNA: TGCGCCAGCAGCCAATCACTCAACTACGAGCAGTACTTC.

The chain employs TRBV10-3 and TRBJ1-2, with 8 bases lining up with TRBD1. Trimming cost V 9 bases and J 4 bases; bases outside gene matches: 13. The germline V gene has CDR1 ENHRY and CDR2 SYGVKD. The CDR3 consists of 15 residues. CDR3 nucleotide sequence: TGTGCCATTGCCCACCCGACAGGGGATGGCTATGGCTACACCTTC. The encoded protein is CAIAHPTGDGYGYTF.

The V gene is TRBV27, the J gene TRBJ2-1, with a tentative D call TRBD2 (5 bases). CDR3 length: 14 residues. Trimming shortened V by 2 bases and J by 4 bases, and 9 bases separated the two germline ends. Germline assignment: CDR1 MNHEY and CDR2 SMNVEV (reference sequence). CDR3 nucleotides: TGTGCCAGCAGTTTAGACGGGATATACAATGAGCAGTTCTTC. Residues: CASSLDGIYNEQFF.

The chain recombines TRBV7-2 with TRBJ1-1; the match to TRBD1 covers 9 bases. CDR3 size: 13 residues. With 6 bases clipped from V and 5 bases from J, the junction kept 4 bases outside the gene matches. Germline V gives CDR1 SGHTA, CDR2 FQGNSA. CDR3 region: CASRRDRETEAFF. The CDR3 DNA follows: TGTGCCAGCAGGCGGGACAGGGAGACTGAAGCTTTCTTT.

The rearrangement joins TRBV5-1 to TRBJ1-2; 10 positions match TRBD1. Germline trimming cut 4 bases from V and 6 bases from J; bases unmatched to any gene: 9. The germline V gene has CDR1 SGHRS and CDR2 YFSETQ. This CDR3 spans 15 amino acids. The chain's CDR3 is CASSLTAGTGDGYTF. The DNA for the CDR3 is TGCGCCAGCAGCCTCACTGCCGGGACAGGGGATGGCTACACCTTC.

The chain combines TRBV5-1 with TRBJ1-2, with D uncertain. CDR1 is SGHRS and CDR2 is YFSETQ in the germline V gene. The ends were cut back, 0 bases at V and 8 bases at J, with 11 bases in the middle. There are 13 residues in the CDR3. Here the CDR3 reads CASSLAVTGGYTF. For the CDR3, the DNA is TGCGCCAGCAGCTTGGCAGTGACGGGGGGCTACACCTTC.

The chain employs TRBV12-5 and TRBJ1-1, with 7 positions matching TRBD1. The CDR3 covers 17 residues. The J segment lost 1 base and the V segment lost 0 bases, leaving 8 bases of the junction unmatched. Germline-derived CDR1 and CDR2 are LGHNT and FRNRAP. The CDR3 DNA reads TGTGCTAGTGGTTTGGTAATTCATAGGACAGGGAACACTGAAGCTTTCTTT. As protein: CASGLVIHRTGNTEAFF.

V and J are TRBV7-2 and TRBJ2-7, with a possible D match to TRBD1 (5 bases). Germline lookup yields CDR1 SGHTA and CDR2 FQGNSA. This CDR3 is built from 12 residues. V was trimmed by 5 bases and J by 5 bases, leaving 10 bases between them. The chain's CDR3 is CASSQGVHEQYF. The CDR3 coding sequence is TGTGCCAGCAGCCAAGGGGTCCACGAGCAGTACTTC.

Here the CDR3 DNA reads TGTGCCAGCAGCAAGGCAGGGGGCGATTACAATGAGCAGTTCTTC. Protein: CASSKAGGDYNEQFF. The rearrangement uses TRBV9 and TRBJ2-1; 8 bases map to TRBD1. The V segment lost 4 bases and the J segment 4 bases; nucleotides outside the gene matches: 7. Germline CDR1 is SGDLS and CDR2 is YYNGEE. The CDR3 has 15 amino acids.

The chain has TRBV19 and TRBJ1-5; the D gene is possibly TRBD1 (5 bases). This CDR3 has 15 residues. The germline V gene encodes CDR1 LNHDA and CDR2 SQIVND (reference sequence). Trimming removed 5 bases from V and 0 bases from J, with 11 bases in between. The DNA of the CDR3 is TGTGCCAGTAGTCCTGACAGTTATAGCAATCAGCCCCAGCATTTT. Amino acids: CASSPDSYSNQPQHF.

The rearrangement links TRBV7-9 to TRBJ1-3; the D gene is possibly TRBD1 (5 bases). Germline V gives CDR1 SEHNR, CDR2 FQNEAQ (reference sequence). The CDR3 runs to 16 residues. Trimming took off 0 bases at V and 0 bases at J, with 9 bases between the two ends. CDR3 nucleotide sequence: TGTGCCAGCAGCTTAGCGGGGGGGAGCTCTGGAAACACCATATATTTT. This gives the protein CASSLAGGSSGNTIYF.